This entry lists 11 T cell receptor beta chains sequenced from one sample in a study of T cells in Graves' hyperthyroidism and ophthalmopathy. RNA transcripts yielded amplified TCR beta CDR3 regions. The HTBI primer set drove a first-round RT-PCR of the TCR CDR3. One entry per CDR3 protein results from TCRdb running MiXCR on the multiplex PCR reads. The table lists a few hundred thousand distinct CDR3 sequences, less than 15% of them singletons. What was sequenced was blood. These receptors were collected from a woman aged 40-49 years with Graves' hyperthyroidism that later progressed to Graves' ophthalmopathy.

V gene TRBV4-1 combines with J gene TRBJ1-5, with 8 bases identical to TRBD1. The CDR3 covers 18 residues. Germline V gives CDR1 MGHRA, CDR2 YSYEKL. V was pared by 0 bases and J by 2 bases, with 9 bases of the junction left unmatched. CDR3 residues: CASSQDPPLTGGNQPQHF. CDR3 nucleotide sequence: TGCGCCAGCAGCCAAGATCCCCCCCTGACAGGGGGCAATCAGCCCCAGCATTTT.

This clonotype occurred many times. This chain links TRBV12-3 or TRBV12-4 with TRBJ2-1; no clear D gene. This CDR3 comprises 17 residues. The ends were cut back, 6 bases at V and 0 bases at J, with 18 bases in the middle. The DNA of the CDR3 is TGTGCCAGCAGCCCCTATCATCAGCCCAACTCCTACAATGAGCAGTTCTTC. Protein product: CASSPYHQPNSYNEQFF.

The genes are TRBV11-1 and TRBJ2-1, with 10 bases matching TRBD2. The CDR3 has 16 residues. The ends lost 5 bases at V and 0 bases at J; junction bases unmatched: 4. Germline values: CDR1 SGHAT, CDR2 FQDESV (reference sequence). The CDR3 nucleotides read TGTGCCAGCAGCCTCGGACTAGCGGACTCCTACAATGAGCAGTTCTTC. It is translated as CASSLGLADSYNEQFF. Supplemented by reference TRBV11-1 and TRBJ2-1, the full variable domain reads EAEVAQSPRYKITEKSQAVAFWCDPISGHATLYWYRQILGQGPELLVQFQDESVVDDSQLPKDRFSAERLKGVDSTLKIQPAELGDSAMYLCASSLGLADSYNEQFFGPGTRLTVL.

This clonotype was seen at least ten times. The CDR3 region is CASKVSREGGYEQYF. DNA of the CDR3: TGTGCCAGCAAAGTCTCGCGGGAGGGCGGCTACGAGCAGTACTTC. The chain couples TRBV6-1 to TRBJ2-7; 9 nucleotides align to TRBD2. V shed 7 bases, J shed 3 bases, and the junction held 10 bases outside the gene matches. Germline values: CDR1 MNHNS, CDR2 SASEGT. This CDR3 comprises 15 residues.

This clonotype was recorded many times. V gene TRBV12-3 or TRBV12-4 combines with J gene TRBJ2-4, with 9 bases identical to TRBD1. The CDR3 covers 15 residues. Trimming took 4 bases from V and 8 from J; bases not matched to a gene: 9. CDR3 sequence reads: CASSSRTGEGDIQYF. Here the CDR3 DNA reads TGTGCCAGCAGTTCCCGGACAGGGGAGGGTGACATTCAGTACTTC.

At least ten counts were recorded for this clonotype. This chain uses TRBV29-1 with TRBJ1-1, with TRBD1 matching 7 bases. Trimming removed 2 bases from V and 4 bases from J; junction bases left unmatched: 4. CDR1 and CDR2 (germline): SQVTM, ANQGSEA. CDR3 length: 13 residues. The CDR3: CSVENRGLTEAFF. The CDR3 coding sequence is TGCAGCGTTGAAAACAGGGGCCTCACTGAAGCTTTCTTT.

The table lists this clonotype with a few counts. In DNA, the CDR3 is TGTGCCAGCAGCCCCGGGACAGGGGGATATTGGAATCAGCCCCAGCATTTT. Protein sequence: CASSPGTGGYWNQPQHF. The V call is TRBV7-9, the J call TRBJ1-5, with 11 positions matching TRBD1. Germline V gives CDR1 SEHNR, CDR2 FQNEAQ (reference sequence). Unmatched junction bases numbered 10, after V lost 5 bases and J lost 4 bases. This CDR3 is built from 17 residues.

This clonotype was seen at least ten times. V and J are TRBV25-1 and TRBJ1-2; TRBD1 matches 9 bases. V was pared by 3 bases and J by 5 bases, with 19 bases of the junction left unmatched. Germline CDR1 MGHDK, CDR2 SYGVNS. The CDR3 sequence is 19 residues long. The CDR3 DNA sequence: TGTGCCAGCAGTGAGGTTAGGGGGACAGGGTTATCAACTTCTTATGGCTACACCTTC. This encodes CASSEVRGTGLSTSYGYTF.

Ten or more counts support this clonotype. The CDR3 sequence is CASSFRTCSYNEQFF. CDR3 DNA: TGTGCCAGCAGCTTCCGGACATGCTCCTACAATGAGCAGTTCTTC. The chain employs TRBV11-3 and TRBJ2-1, with TRBD1 as a possible D gene (5 bases). V was cut by 3 bases and J by 0 bases, with 9 bases left in between. The CDR3 loop spans 15 amino acids. Per germline, CDR1 SGHNT and CDR2 YENEEA. Full variable domain (rest looked up from reference TRBV11-3 and TRBJ2-1): EAGVVQSPRYKIIEKKQPVAFWCNPISGHNTLYWYLQNLGQGPELLIRYENEEAVDDSQLPKDRFSAERLKGVDSTLKIQPAELGDSAVYLCASSFRTCSYNEQFFGPGTRLTVL.

The chain uses TRBV5-1 and TRBJ1-1; D is unresolved. CDR1 is SGHRS and CDR2 is YFSETQ in the germline V gene. V lost 1 base to trimming and J lost 7 bases, with 11 bases between them. The CDR3 covers 13 residues. CDR3 nucleotide sequence: TGCGCCAGCAGCTTGTACGGTGCGAATGAAGCTTTCTTT. Amino acids: CASSLYGANEAFF.

This clonotype was detected many times. The chain joins TRBV28 to TRBJ1-2, with 9 nucleotides matching TRBD1. V trimming: 6 bases; J trimming: 3 bases; junction bases outside the gene matches: 8. The CDR3 contains 15 residues. CDR1 is MDHEN, CDR2 SYDVKM, per germline. The DNA for the CDR3 is TGTGCCAGCAGCCTTTGGGGACAGGGAGACTATGGCTACACCTTC. Protein product: CASSLWGQGDYGYTF.